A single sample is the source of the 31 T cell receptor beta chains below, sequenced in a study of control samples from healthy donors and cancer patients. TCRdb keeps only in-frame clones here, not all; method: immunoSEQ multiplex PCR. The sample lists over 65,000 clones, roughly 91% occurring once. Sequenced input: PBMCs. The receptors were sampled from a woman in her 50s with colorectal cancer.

CDR3 protein: CASSRTSGGTYEQYV. CDR3 DNA sequence: TGTGCCAGCAGCCGGACTAGCGGGGGGACGTACGAGCAGTACGTC. The chain employs TRBV6-2 or TRBV6-3 and TRBJ2-7, with TRBD2 matching 14 bases. The trim removed 6 bases at V and 4 bases at J, leaving 5 bases unmatched. CDR1 and CDR2 (germline): MNHEY, SVGEGT. The CDR3 sequence is 15 residues long.

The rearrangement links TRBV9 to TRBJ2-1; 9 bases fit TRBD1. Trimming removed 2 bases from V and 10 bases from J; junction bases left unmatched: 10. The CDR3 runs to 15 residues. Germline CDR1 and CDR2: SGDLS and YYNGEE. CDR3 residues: CASSVAQDRGREQFF. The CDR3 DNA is TGTGCCAGCAGCGTCGCCCAGGACAGGGGCAGGGAGCAGTTCTTC.

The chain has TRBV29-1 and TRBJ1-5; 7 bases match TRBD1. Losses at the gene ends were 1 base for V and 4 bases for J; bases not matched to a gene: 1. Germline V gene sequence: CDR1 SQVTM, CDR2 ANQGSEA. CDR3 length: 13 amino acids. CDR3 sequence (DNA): TGCAGCGTTGAAGGGGACAGTAATCAGCCCCAGCATTTT. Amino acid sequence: CSVEGDSNQPQHF.

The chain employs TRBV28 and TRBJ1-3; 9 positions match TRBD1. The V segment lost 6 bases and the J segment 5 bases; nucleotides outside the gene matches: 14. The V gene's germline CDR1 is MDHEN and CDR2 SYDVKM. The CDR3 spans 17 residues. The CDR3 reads CASRPRTGAARRNTIYF. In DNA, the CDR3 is TGTGCCAGCAGACCTCGGACAGGGGCCGCTCGTAGAAACACCATATATTTT.

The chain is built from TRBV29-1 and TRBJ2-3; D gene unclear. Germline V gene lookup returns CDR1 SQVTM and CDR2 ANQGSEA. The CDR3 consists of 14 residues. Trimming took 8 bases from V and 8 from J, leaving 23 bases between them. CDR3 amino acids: CSFSLSVASGTQYF. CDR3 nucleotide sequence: TGCAGCTTTTCGCTATCTGTGGCCTCAGGTACGCAGTATTTT.

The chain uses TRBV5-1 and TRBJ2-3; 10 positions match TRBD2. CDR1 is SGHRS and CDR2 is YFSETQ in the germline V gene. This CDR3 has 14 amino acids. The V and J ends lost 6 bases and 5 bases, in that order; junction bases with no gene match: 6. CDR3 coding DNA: TGCGCCAGCAAAGCGGGGGGGCCGGGAGATACGCAGTATTTT. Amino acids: CASKAGGPGDTQYF.

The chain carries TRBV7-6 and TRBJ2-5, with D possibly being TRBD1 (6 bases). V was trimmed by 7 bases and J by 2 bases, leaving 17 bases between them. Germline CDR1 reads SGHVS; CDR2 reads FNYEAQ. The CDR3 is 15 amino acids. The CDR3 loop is CASTPRGKGQETQYF. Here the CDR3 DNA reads TGTGCCAGCACCCCTAGGGGGAAGGGGCAAGAGACCCAGTACTTC.

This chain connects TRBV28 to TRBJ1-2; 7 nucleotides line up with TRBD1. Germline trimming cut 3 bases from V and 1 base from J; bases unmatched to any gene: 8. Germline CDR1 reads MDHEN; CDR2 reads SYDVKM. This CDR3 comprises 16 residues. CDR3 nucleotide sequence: TGTGCCAGCAGTTTCCAGGGGACAGCCCTTAACTATGGCTACACCTTC. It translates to CASSFQGTALNYGYTF.

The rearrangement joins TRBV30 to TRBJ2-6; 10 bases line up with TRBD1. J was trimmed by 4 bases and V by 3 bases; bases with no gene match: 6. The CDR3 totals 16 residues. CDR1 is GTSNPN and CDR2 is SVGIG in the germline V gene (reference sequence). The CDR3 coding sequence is TGTGCCTGGAGAAGGACAGGGGGGGCCGGGGCCAACGTCCTGACTTTC. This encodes CAWRRTGGAGANVLTF.

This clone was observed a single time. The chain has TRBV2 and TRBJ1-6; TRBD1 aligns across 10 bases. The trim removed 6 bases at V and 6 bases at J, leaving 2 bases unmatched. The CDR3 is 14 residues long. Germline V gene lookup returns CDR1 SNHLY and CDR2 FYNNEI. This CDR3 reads CASSWTGGNSPLHF. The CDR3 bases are TGTGCCAGCAGCTGGACAGGGGGTAATTCACCCCTCCACTTT.

CDR3 protein: CASSQDRINQPQHF. The CDR3 nucleotides read TGCGCCAGCAGCCAAGATCGGATTAATCAGCCCCAGCATTTT. V gene TRBV4-3 combines with J gene TRBJ1-5, with D unclear. Trimming removed 0 bases at V and 4 bases at J, with 7 bases between. The CDR3 covers 14 residues. The V gene's germline CDR1 is LGHNA and CDR2 YSLEER.

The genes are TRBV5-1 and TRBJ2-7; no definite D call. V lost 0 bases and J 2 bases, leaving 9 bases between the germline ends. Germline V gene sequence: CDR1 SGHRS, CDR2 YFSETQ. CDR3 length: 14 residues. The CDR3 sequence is CASSLEGGTYEQYV. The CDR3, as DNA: TGCGCCAGCAGCTTGGAGGGCGGTACCTACGAGCAGTACGTC.

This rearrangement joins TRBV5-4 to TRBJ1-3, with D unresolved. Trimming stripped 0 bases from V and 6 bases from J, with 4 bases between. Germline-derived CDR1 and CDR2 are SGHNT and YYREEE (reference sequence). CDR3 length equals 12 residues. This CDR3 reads CASSLDENTIYF. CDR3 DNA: TGTGCCAGCAGCTTGGATGAAAACACCATATATTTT. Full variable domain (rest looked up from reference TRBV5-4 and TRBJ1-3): ETGVTQSPTHLIKTRGQQVTLRCSSQSGHNTVSWYQQALGQGPQFIFQYYREEENGRGNFPPRFSGLQFPNYSSELNVNALELDDSALYLCASSLDENTIYFGEGSWLTVV.

This CDR3 is CASEGQESSYGYTF. CDR3 DNA: TGTGCCAGCGAAGGACAGGAGAGTAGCTATGGCTACACCTTC. The genes are TRBV6-5 and TRBJ1-2; 7 nucleotides line up with TRBD1. CDR1 and CDR2 from the germline V gene are MNHEY and SVGAGI. The CDR3 length is 14 residues. V trimming: 8 bases; J trimming: 4 bases; junction bases outside the gene matches: 10.

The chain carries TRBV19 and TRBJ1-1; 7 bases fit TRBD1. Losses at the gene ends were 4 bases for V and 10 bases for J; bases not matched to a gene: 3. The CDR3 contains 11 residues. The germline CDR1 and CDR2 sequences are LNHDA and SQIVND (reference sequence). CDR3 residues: CASSNRGRAFF. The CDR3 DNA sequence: TGTGCCAGTAGTAACAGGGGTCGAGCTTTCTTT.

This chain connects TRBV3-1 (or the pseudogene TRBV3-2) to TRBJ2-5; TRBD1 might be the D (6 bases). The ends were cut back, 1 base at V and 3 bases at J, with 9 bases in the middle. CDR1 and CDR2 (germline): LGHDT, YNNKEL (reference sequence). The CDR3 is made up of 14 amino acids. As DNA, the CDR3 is TGTGCCAGCAGCCAAGCAGGGGTAGAAGAGACCCAGTACTTC. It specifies CASSQAGVEETQYF.

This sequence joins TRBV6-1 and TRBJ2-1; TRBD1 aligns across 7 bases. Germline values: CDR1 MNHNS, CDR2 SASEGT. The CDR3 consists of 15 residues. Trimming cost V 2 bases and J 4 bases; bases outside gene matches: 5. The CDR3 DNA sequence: TGTGCCAGCAGTGAATCGACAGGGCTATACAATGAGCAGTTCTTC. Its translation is CASSESTGLYNEQFF.

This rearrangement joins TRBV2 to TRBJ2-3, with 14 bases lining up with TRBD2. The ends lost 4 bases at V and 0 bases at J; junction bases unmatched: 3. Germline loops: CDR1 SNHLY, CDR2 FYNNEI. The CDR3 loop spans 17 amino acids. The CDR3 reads CASSAGLAGASTDTQYF. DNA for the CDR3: TGTGCCAGCAGTGCGGGACTAGCGGGGGCCAGCACAGATACGCAGTATTTT.

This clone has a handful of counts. Written as DNA, the CDR3 is TGTGCCAGCAGCTTAGTCAGGTCTGAAAAACTGTTTTTT. This gives the protein CASSLVRSEKLFF. The genes are TRBV7-2 and TRBJ1-4, with D hard to call. Between the trimmed V and J ends, which lost 1 base and 7 bases, there was a span of 7 bases. Germline lookup yields CDR1 SGHTA and CDR2 FQGNSA. This CDR3 comprises 13 residues.

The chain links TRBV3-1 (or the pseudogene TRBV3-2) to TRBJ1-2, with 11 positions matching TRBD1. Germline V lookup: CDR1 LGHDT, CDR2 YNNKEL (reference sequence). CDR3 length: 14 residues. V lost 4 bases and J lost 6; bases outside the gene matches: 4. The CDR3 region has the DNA TGTGCCAGCAGCCGGACAGGGGGCGTGAATGGCTACACCTTC. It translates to CASSRTGGVNGYTF.

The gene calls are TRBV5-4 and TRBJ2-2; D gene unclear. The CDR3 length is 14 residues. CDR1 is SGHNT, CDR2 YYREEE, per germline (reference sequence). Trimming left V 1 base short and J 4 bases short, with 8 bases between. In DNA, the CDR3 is TGTGCCAGCAGCTTGCGGGCGTCCACCGGGGAGCTGTTTTTT. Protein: CASSLRASTGELFF.

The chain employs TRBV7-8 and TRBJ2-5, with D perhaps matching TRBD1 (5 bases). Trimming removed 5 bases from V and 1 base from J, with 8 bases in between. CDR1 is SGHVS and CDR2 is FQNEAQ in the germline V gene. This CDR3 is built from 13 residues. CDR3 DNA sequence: TGTGCCAGCAGCCTGACAGTCCAAGAGACCCAGTACTTC. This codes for CASSLTVQETQYF. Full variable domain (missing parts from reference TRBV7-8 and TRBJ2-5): GAGVSQSPRYKVAKRGQDVALRCDPISGHVSLFWYQQALGQGPEFLTYFQNEAQLDKSGLPSDRFFAERPEGSVSTLKIQRTQQEDSAVYLCASSLTVQETQYFGPGTRLLVL.

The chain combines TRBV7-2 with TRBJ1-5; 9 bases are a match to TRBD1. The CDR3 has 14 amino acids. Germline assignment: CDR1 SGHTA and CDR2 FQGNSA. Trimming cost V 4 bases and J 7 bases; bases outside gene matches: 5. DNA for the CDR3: TGTGCCAGCAGCTCCACAGGGACAGGGCAGCCCCAGCATTTT. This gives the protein CASSSTGTGQPQHF.

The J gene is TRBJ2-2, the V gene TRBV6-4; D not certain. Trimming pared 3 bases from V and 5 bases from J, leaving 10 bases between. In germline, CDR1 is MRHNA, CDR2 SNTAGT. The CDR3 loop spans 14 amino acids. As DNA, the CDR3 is TGTGCCAGCAGTGAGCAGCGAACAACCGGGGAGCTGTTTTTT. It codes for CASSEQRTTGELFF.

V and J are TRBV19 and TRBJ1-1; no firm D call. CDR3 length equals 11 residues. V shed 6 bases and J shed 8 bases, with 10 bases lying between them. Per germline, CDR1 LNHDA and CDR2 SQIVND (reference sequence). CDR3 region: CASRSWAEAFF. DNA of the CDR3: TGTGCCAGTAGGTCCTGGGCAGAAGCTTTCTTT.

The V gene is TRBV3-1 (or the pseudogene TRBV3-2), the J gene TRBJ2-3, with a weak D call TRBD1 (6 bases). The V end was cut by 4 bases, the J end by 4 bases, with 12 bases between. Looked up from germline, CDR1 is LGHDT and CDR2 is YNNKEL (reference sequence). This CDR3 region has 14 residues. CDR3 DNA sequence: TGTGCCAGCAGCCCCCCGACAGGAGCAGATACGCAGTATTTT. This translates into CASSPPTGADTQYF.

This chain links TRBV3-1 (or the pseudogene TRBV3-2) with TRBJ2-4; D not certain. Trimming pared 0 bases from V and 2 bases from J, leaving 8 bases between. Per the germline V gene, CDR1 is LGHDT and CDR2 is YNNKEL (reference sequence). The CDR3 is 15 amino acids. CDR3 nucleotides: TGTGCCAGCAGCCAAGACCCTAACACCAAAAACATTCAGTACTTC. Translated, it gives CASSQDPNTKNIQYF.

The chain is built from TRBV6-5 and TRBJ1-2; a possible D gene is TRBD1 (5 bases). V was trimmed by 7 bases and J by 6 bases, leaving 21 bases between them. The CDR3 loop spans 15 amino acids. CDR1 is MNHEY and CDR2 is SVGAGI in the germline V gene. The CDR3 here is CASIITQGLFDGYTF. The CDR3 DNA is TGTGCCAGCATCATTACTCAGGGCCTGTTCGATGGCTACACCTTC.

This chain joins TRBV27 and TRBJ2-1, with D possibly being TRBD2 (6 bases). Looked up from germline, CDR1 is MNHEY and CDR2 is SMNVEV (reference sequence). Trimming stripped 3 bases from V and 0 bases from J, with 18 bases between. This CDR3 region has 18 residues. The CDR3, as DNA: TGTGCCAGCAGTTTTGGCAACCGGGGGTCGAGCTCCTACAATGAGCAGTTCTTC. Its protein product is CASSFGNRGSSSYNEQFF.

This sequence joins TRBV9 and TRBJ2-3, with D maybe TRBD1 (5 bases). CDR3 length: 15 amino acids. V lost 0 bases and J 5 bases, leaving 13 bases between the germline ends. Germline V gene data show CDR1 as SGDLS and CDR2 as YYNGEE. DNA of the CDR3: TGTGCCAGCAGCGTAGGGCAGGGCCCCGTAGATACGCAGTATTTT. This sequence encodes CASSVGQGPVDTQYF.

The CDR3 DNA sequence: TGTGCCAGCAGCGTAGACAGTTGGGAGACTGAAGCTTTCTTT. Its protein product is CASSVDSWETEAFF. The rearrangement joins TRBV2 to TRBJ1-1; TRBD1 is a possible D gene (5 bases). Per germline, CDR1 SNHLY and CDR2 FYNNEI. CDR3 length: 14 residues. V lost 6 bases and J 5 bases, leaving 16 bases between the germline ends.